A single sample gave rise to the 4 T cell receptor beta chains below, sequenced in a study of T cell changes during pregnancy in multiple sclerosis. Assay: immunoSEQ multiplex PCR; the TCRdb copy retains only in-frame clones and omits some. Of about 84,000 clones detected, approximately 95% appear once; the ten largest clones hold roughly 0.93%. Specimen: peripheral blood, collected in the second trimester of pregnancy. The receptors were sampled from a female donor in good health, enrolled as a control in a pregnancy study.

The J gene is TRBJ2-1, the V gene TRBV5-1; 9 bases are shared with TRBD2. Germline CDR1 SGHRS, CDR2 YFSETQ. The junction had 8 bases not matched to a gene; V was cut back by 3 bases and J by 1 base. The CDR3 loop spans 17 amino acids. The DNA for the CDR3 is TGCGCCAGCAGCTGGAACCCTAGCGGGGTATCCTACAATGAGCAGTTCTTC. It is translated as CASSWNPSGVSYNEQFF. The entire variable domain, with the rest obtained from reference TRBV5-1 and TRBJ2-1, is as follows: KAGVTQTPRYLIKTRGQQVTLSCSPISGHRSVSWYQQTPGQGLQFLFEYFSETQRNKGNFPGRFSGRQFSNSRSEMNVSTLELGDSALYLCASSWNPSGVSYNEQFFGPGTRLTVL.

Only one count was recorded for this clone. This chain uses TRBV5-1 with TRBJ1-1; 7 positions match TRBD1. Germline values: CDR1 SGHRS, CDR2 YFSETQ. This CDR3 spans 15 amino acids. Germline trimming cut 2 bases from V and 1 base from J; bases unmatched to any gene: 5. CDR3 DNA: TGCGCCAGCAGCTTAGAGGGGGCGTGGAACACTGAAGCTTTCTTT. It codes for CASSLEGAWNTEAFF.

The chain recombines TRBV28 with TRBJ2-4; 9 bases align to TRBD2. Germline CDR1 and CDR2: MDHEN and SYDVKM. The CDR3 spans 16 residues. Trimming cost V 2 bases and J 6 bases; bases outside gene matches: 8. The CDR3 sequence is CASSLAVAGVSNIQYF. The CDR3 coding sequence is TGTGCCAGCAGTTTAGCGGTAGCGGGAGTTTCAAACATTCAGTACTTC.

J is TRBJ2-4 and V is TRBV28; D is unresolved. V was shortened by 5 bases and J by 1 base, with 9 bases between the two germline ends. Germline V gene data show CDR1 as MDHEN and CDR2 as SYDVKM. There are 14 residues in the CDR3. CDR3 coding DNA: TGTGCCAGCAGTATTAAACTGGCCAAAAACATTCAGTACTTC. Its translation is CASSIKLAKNIQYF.